The T cell receptor beta chain described here comes from a study of a mutant IDH1 vaccine in newly diagnosed glioma (dated by TCRdb to about 2021). For context, the study as a whole: In the chemotherapy-containing groups, vaccination started alongside temozolomide cycles, whereas in patients who had radiotherapy alone it started 4-6 weeks after radiotherapy. Visit V12 was the week-35 safety follow-up and visit V13 was the week-47 end of study. Of the roughly 33 treated patients, around 60% were male and approximately 40% were female, and the mean age was approximately 37 years. For exploratory analyses, longitudinal TCRB deep sequencing was carried out in about 25 treated patients wherever samples were available. Before enrollment, patients had received standard therapy of radiotherapy alone, temozolomide alone, or radiochemotherapy with temozolomide; most received the combination. Peripheral blood was drawn at six visits: V03 (baseline), V05, V07, V10, V12 and V13. What the work shows at the level of the full study, not this receptor alone: Immune responses induced by the vaccine were seen in 90% to 95% of patients across multiple MHC alleles. Availability determined which PBMC samples were chosen for TCRB deep sequencing. Changes in the top peripheral T cell clonotypes picked up by TCRB sequencing did not appear to be linked to pseudoprogression. The authors noted that analyses of patient blood samples could not be reproduced because of sample limitations.

The method behind the library was the immunoSEQ multiplex PCR assay. Rearranged TCR beta chain sequences were amplified with the hsTCRB Kit following the manufacturer's protocol. TCRB libraries were sequenced on an Illumina MiSeq. In the authors' own workflow: The kit vendor's proprietary platform handled demultiplexing, trimming and gene mapping. Not all clones reach the TCRdb copy of this immuneACCESS table, which keeps in-frame sequences only. Checked studies attribute under half of the gap to unresolved V genes and leave the rest unexplained. That table furnishes V, J and clone size, whereas the DNA furnished D and trimming. Recorded for this sample are some 60,000 clones; roughly 80% of them occurred a single time. The ten largest clones represent 5.4% of the sample. From cysteine to phenylalanine, the CDR3 is 15 amino acids long. Only CDR3 DNA is held: 45 bases, read in frame from base 1. The V end gives up 5 bases and the J end 7 bases, leaving 10 bases in the junction not matched to a gene. The germline V gene (reference sequence) specifies SEHNR as CDR1 and FQNEAQ as CDR2.

As to this clone: Its recognized antigen is unknown. One base away there is no much larger clone; base qualities are not given.

Taken with the paper, the label for time point translates to: week 35, safety follow-up. A 20-mer mutant IDH1 peptide at 300 micrograms in Montanide made up each vaccine dose, which was injected subcutaneously together with topical imiquimod. Patients received eight vaccinations in weeks 1, 3, 5, 7, 11, 15, 19 and 23, corresponding to visits V03 through V10. All donors had newly diagnosed IDH1-mutant astrocytomas of WHO grade 3 or 4 that showed loss of nuclear ATRX. The samples were drawn from NOA16, a multicentre, single-arm, open-label phase I trial in Germany that tested a mutant IDH1 peptide vaccine in humans for the first time. Genomic DNA for TCRB sequencing was extracted from EDTA blood using the DNeasy Blood and Tissue Kit.

The sequence was collected from a man aged 35 to 55 with glioma. Sequencing used PBMCs, obtained from a glioma patient whose treatment included an IDH1 peptide vaccine. This receptor chain uses TRBV7-9 and TRBJ2-1; TRBD2 matches 8 bases in the middle. The nucleotide sequence is TGTGCCAGCAGCGCACGGGGGGGCCAGGAGAATGAGCAGTTCTTC. This codes for CASSARGGQENEQFF.